This entry lists 24 T cell receptor beta chains sequenced from one sample in a study of blood T cell repertoires in COVID-19. Only in-frame clones appear in the TCRdb table, and some are missing; sequencing was by immunoSEQ multiplex PCR. This table has fewer than 200,000 clones, approximately 80% appearing once. The sequencing input was peripheral blood. The origin of the receptors is a woman aged 80 or older with acute or convalescent COVID-19.

The chain combines TRBV14 with TRBJ1-1, with D possibly TRBD1 on 5 matching bases. CDR1 is SGHDN and CDR2 is FVKESK in the germline V gene. The ends were cut back, 0 bases at V and 3 bases at J, with 14 bases in the middle. CDR3 length: 16 amino acids. The CDR3 DNA sequence: TGTGCCAGCAGCCAAGATGACTGGCAGGGATACACTGAAGCTTTCTTT. Translation: CASSQDDWQGYTEAFF.

The chain recombines TRBV6-2 or TRBV6-3 with TRBJ2-6; D remains ambiguous. This CDR3 contains 13 residues. From germline, CDR1 is MNHEY and CDR2 SVGEGT. V lost 4 bases, J lost 1 base, and 2 bases lay in between. Here the CDR3 reads CASSLSGANVLTF. The CDR3 region has the DNA TGTGCCAGCAGTTTATCTGGGGCCAACGTCCTGACTTTC.

The rearrangement links TRBV7-2 to TRBJ1-5; possibly TRBD1 for D (5 bases). This CDR3 comprises 17 residues. Per germline, CDR1 SGHTA and CDR2 FQGNSA. The V gene lost 1 base and the J gene lost 7 bases, with 20 bases spanning the gap. The CDR3 here is CASSLGQWAGLWQPQHF. The CDR3 DNA is TGTGCCAGCAGCTTAGGTCAGTGGGCAGGGTTGTGGCAGCCCCAGCATTTT.

This clone has more than one count but fewer than ten. V and J are TRBV4-2 and TRBJ2-2; tentative D call: TRBD2 (5 bases). CDR3 length: 13 amino acids. Germline assignment: CDR1 LGHNA and CDR2 YNFKEQ. Trimming cost V 8 bases and J 7 bases, with 14 bases left between them. The DNA for the CDR3 is TGTGCCAGCCGGGGTGTCGGAAGCGGGGAGCTGTTTTTT. Translating gives CASRGVGSGELFF.

The chain is built from TRBV19 and TRBJ1-5, with 10 positions matching TRBD1. The CDR3 has 14 residues. V shed 7 bases and J 4 bases; nucleotides not matched to a gene: 4. Looked up from germline, CDR1 is LNHDA and CDR2 is SQIVND (reference sequence). The CDR3 sequence: CASTGTGANQPQHF. CDR3 nucleotide sequence: TGTGCCAGTACCGGGACAGGGGCGAATCAGCCCCAGCATTTT.

The rearrangement joins TRBV27 to TRBJ1-3; D is unresolved. Germline lookup yields CDR1 MNHEY and CDR2 SMNVEV (reference sequence). V lost 1 base to trimming and J lost 8 bases, with 12 bases between them. This CDR3 spans 14 amino acids. CDR3: CASSLYRTSDTIYF. The CDR3 DNA reads as TGTGCCAGCAGTTTATACCGTACCAGTGACACCATATATTTT.

The V call is TRBV6-5, the J call TRBJ2-1, with 7 nucleotides matching TRBD1. Germline V gene data show CDR1 as MNHEY and CDR2 as SVGAGI. The junction had 6 bases not matched to a gene; V was cut back by 10 bases and J by 9 bases. The CDR3 loop spans 11 amino acids. The DNA for the CDR3 is TGTGCCACCGACAGGGCCGGTGAGCAGTTCTTC. Its protein is CATDRAGEQFF.

The chain links TRBV5-8 to TRBJ1-5; 8 bases match TRBD1. Losses at the gene ends were 4 bases for V and 6 bases for J; bases not matched to a gene: 3. This CDR3 region has 13 residues. CDR1 is SGHTS, CDR2 YDEGEE, per germline. The CDR3 loop reads CASSRQGLQPQHF. CDR3 coding DNA: TGTGCCAGCAGCCGACAGGGGCTTCAGCCCCAGCATTTT. Complete variable domain (other parts from reference TRBV5-8 and TRBJ1-5): EAGVTQSPTHLIKTRGQQATLRCSPISGHTSVYWYQQALGLGLQFLLWYDEGEERNRGNFPPRFSGRQFPNYSSELNVNALELEDSALYLCASSRQGLQPQHFGDGTRLSIL.

This clone was picked up many times. The chain couples TRBV19 to TRBJ1-3, with D uncertain. This CDR3 is built from 16 residues. CDR1 and CDR2 from the germline V gene are LNHDA and SQIVND (reference sequence). V gave up 5 bases and J gave up 0 bases, with 14 bases separating them. The CDR3 is CASSPGREPSGNTIYF. CDR3 DNA: TGTGCCAGTAGTCCCGGGAGAGAACCCTCTGGAAACACCATATATTTT.

This chain uses TRBV7-3 with TRBJ1-1; D is unclear. The CDR3 length is 13 residues. Germline V gives CDR1 SGHTA, CDR2 FQGTGA. Deletions cut 2 bases from V and 7 bases from J, with 11 bases between. This chain's CDR3 is CASSLSVTGEAFF. The CDR3, as DNA: TGTGCCAGCAGCTTATCTGTCACTGGTGAAGCTTTCTTT.

About this clone: The junction departs from the called germline gene at one end, perhaps through a read error. The rearrangement links TRBV11-2 to TRBJ1-2; 7 nucleotides line up with TRBD1. The CDR3 sequence is 10 residues long. CDR1 is SGHAT and CDR2 is FQNNGV in the germline V gene. The DNA for the CDR3 is TGTGCCAGCAGTAAGAGACAGGGACTCTTC. Protein sequence: CASSKRQGLF. Drawing the rest from reference TRBV11-2 and TRBJ1-2, the complete variable domain is EAGVAQSPRYKIIEKRQSVAFWCNPISGHATLYWYQQILGQGPKLLIQFQNNGVVDDSQLPKDRFSAERLKGVDSTLKIQPAKLEDSAVYLCASSKRQGLFGSGTRLTVV.

CDR3 region: CASSARTGLYTHEYF. Here the CDR3 DNA reads TGTGCCAGCAGCGCGAGAACAGGCTTGTATACGCATGAGTATTTT. The rearrangement links TRBV28 to TRBJ2-3; tentative D call: TRBD1 (5 bases). The CDR3 totals 15 residues. Germline V CDR1 and CDR2: MDHEN, SYDVKM. V was trimmed by 6 bases and J by 13 bases, leaving 26 bases between them.

The chain has TRBV7-3 and TRBJ1-1; 9 nucleotides agree with TRBD1. V trimming: 0 bases; J trimming: 7 bases; junction bases outside the gene matches: 18. Germline values: CDR1 SGHTA, CDR2 FQGTGA. CDR3 length equals 19 residues. CDR3 sequence reads: CASSLTPDRTGARSGEAFF. The CDR3, as DNA: TGTGCCAGCAGCTTAACGCCCGACAGGACAGGGGCGAGGAGTGGTGAAGCTTTCTTT. The variable domain in full, completed from reference TRBV7-3 and TRBJ1-1, reads GAGVSQTPSNKVTEKGKYVELRCDPISGHTALYWYRQSLGQGPEFLIYFQGTGAADDSGLPNDRFFAVRPEGSVSTLKIQRTERGDSAVYLCASSLTPDRTGARSGEAFFGQGTRLTVV.

This rearrangement joins TRBV6-5 to TRBJ1-2; tentatively, D is TRBD1 (6 bases). Germline CDR1 is MNHEY and CDR2 is SVGAGI. The V and J ends lost 3 bases and 6 bases respectively, with 11 bases between them. This CDR3 has 13 amino acids. The CDR3 coding sequence is TGTGCCAGCAGTTATACAGGGATTAATGGCTACACCTTC. As protein: CASSYTGINGYTF.

This clone was observed at least ten times. The gene calls are TRBV4-1 and TRBJ2-1, with D perhaps matching TRBD1 (6 bases). Germline V gives CDR1 MGHRA, CDR2 YSYEKL. The CDR3 length is 15 residues. With 1 base removed from V and 7 bases from J, the gap between germline ends came to 14 bases. The CDR3 protein is CASSQVDSAGNEQFF. In DNA form, the CDR3 reads TGCGCCAGCAGCCAAGTGGACAGCGCTGGGAATGAGCAGTTCTTC.

The chain combines TRBV19 with TRBJ1-2; 7 positions agree with TRBD1. Germline CDR1 reads LNHDA; CDR2 reads SQIVND (reference sequence). This CDR3 is 16 amino acids long. After removal of 5 bases from V and 4 bases from J, the junction contained 13 bases not matched to a gene. The DNA of the CDR3 is TGTGCCAGTAGTTCCGGGACAGAGAAGACTTTCTATGGCTACACCTTC. This sequence encodes CASSSGTEKTFYGYTF.

The chain joins TRBV10-3 to TRBJ1-2, with a tentative D call TRBD1 (5 bases). The CDR3 loop spans 13 amino acids. Deletions cut 3 bases from V and 3 bases from J, with 8 bases between. CDR1 and CDR2 from the germline V gene are ENHRY and SYGVKD. The CDR3 coding sequence is TGTGCCATCAGTGATACAGGCTACTATGGCTACACCTTC. Protein sequence: CAISDTGYYGYTF.

The count of this clone is one. The CDR3 DNA sequence: TGTGCCAGTAGTCCCCAGGTGGCTAGCACAGATACGCAGTATTTT. This encodes CASSPQVASTDTQYF. The V and J genes are TRBV19 and TRBJ2-3; D gene ambiguous. V lost 5 bases and J 0 bases, leaving 12 bases between the germline ends. The CDR3 is made up of 15 amino acids. Germline values: CDR1 LNHDA, CDR2 SQIVND (reference sequence).

There are a few counts of this clone. The V and J genes are TRBV2 and TRBJ2-3; possible D gene TRBD2, 5 bases. Germline V lookup: CDR1 SNHLY, CDR2 FYNNEI. CDR3 length: 13 amino acids. The V end lost 4 bases, the J end lost 5 bases, and 10 bases lay between the germline ends. CDR3 DNA sequence: TGTGCCAGCAGTGGGGTCGGGAAAGATACGCAGTATTTT. Translating it yields CASSGVGKDTQYF.

The chain employs TRBV7-3 and TRBJ2-1; tentatively, D is TRBD2 (6 bases). Germline V gene sequence: CDR1 SGHTA, CDR2 FQGTGA. There are 15 residues in the CDR3. Trimming cost V 5 bases and J 10 bases, with 21 bases left between them. The CDR3, as DNA: TGTGCCAGCAGCCTCGGCTCCGCTTCGGGAGAGGAGCAGTTCTTC. This codes for CASSLGSASGEEQFF.

The chain has TRBV9 and TRBJ2-7; D remains ambiguous. V dropped 0 bases and J dropped 1 base, with 14 bases sitting between them. From germline, CDR1 is SGDLS and CDR2 YYNGEE. This CDR3 comprises 16 residues. In nucleotides, the CDR3 is TGTGCCAGCAGCGTAGGAGATCGTCGGTTATCCTACGAGCAGTACTTC. The encoded protein is CASSVGDRRLSYEQYF.

The chain has TRBV7-3 and TRBJ2-3, with a possible D match to TRBD2 (6 bases). There are 14 residues in the CDR3. CDR1 is SGHTA and CDR2 is FQGTGA in the germline V gene. Trimming removed 4 bases from V and 6 bases from J, with 14 bases in between. CDR3 bases: TGTGCCAGCAGCTGGCGGGGAGAAGCGGATACGCAGTATTTT. The encoded protein is CASSWRGEADTQYF.

The V call is TRBV5-1, the J call TRBJ2-2, with D possibly matching TRBD2 (5 bases). The CDR3 is 15 amino acids. Trimming took off 0 bases at V and 1 base at J, with 7 bases between the two ends. Germline V CDR1 and CDR2: SGHRS, YFSETQ. In DNA form, the CDR3 reads TGCGCCAGCAGCTTGGTCACTAGGAACACCGGGGAGCTGTTTTTT. Its translation: CASSLVTRNTGELFF.

A note on this clone: Other DNA sequences in the sample encode the same CDR3. The chain is built from TRBV6-1 and TRBJ1-3, with a tentative D call TRBD1 (5 bases). The CDR3 is 12 residues long. The ends were cut back, 3 bases at V and 7 bases at J, with 7 bases in the middle. Looked up from germline, CDR1 is MNHNS and CDR2 is SASEGT. CDR3 bases: TGTGCCAGCAGTGACCCAGGGAACACCATATATTTT. It specifies CASSDPGNTIYF.